The text below deals with one T cell receptor (beta chain). V dropped 2 bases and J dropped 6; count of bases not matched to a gene: 8. Per the germline V gene, CDR1 is MNHEY and CDR2 is SVGAGI. The CDR3 length is 15 residues. Method: immunoSEQ multiplex PCR; TCRdb's copy keeps in-frame clones and lacks some. This sample has more than 90,000 clones, with around 96% found just once. The sample belongs to a study of technical replicates of blood from a few donors. Sequencing was performed on T cells isolated from PBMCs. This TCR came from a human donor in good health. The rearrangement links TRBV6-5 to TRBJ2-7; 9 positions agree with TRBD2. CDR3 in DNA: TGTGCCAGCAGTTACCCCGGGACTAGCAGATCCGAGCAGTACTTC. It specifies CASSYPGTSRSEQYF.